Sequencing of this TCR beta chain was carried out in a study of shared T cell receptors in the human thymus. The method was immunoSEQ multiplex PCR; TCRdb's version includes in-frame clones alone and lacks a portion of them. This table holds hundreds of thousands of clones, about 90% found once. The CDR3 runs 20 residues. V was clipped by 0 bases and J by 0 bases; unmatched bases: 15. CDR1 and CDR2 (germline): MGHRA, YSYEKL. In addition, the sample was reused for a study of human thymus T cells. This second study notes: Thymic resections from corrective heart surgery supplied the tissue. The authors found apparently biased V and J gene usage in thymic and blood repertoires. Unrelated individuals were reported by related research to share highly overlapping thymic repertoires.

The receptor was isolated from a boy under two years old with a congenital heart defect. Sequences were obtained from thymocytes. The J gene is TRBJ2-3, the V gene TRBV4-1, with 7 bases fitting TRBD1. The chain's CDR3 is CASSQDDLKQGKDSTDTQYF. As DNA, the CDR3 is TGCGCCAGCAGCCAAGATGACCTAAAACAGGGGAAGGATAGCACAGATACGCAGTATTTT.